The T cell receptor (beta chain) under discussion was sequenced for a study of OX40 agonist ivuxolimab in advanced cancers. About the research overall: Of mixed ages from about 23 to 85 and averaging roughly 66 years, the group was roughly 85% male. Whole-study results and caveats: The study observed clonal expansion of CD4+ and CD8+ blood T cells by week 6 at 0.1 to 3.0 mg/kg. The mean number of expanded clones was higher in CD8+ T cells than in CD4+.

The V end was cut by 5 bases, the J end by 5 bases, with 16 bases between. The CDR3 totals 15 residues. CDR1 and CDR2 (germline): SGHVS, FNYEAQ. This clone was detected only once. The antigen is unknown. The assay was immunoSEQ multiplex PCR, and TCRdb's table has in-frame clones only and misses some. The sample lists around 40,000 clones; 80% were seen once. V usage is TRBV7-6 and J usage is TRBJ2-1; D gene unclear. Sequenced material: CD4+ or CD8+ T cells sorted from blood, taken in a trial of the OX40 agonist ivuxolimab. The receptor was isolated from an adult with an advanced solid tumor such as melanoma, head and neck, liver or kidney cancer. The CDR3 spells CASSRVVPPDNEQFF. DNA of the CDR3: TGTGCCAGCAGCCGGGTGGTTCCCCCCGACAATGAGCAGTTCTTC.